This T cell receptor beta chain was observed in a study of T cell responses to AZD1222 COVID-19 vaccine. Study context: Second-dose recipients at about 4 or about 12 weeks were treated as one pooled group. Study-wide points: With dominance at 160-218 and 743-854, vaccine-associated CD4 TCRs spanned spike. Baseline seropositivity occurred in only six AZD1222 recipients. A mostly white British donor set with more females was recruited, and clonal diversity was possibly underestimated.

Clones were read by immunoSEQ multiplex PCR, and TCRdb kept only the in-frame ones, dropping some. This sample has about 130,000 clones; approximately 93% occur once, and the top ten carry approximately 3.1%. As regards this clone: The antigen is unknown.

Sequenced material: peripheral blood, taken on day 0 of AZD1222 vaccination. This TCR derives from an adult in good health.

CDR3 region: CASSEAARTGEQYF. CDR3 DNA: TGTGCCAGCAGTGAAGCAGCAAGAACGGGCGAGCAGTACTTC. The genes are TRBV6-1 and TRBJ2-7, with D unresolved. This CDR3 has 14 residues. V lost 0 bases and J lost 6, with 12 bases in between. Germline V gene lookup returns CDR1 MNHNS and CDR2 SASEGT.